The clone carrying this T cell receptor (beta chain) was seen a few times. Its antigen is not identified. The data belong to a study of beta chain features in type 1 diabetes. Study conclusions and caveats: For patients, the naive, central memory and Treg TCRB repertoires appeared more alike than for healthy donors.

CDR1 and CDR2 (germline): SGHRS, YFSETQ. V lost 4 bases to trimming and J lost 1 base, with 18 bases between them. The CDR3 sequence is 16 residues long. Sequenced material consisted of expressed TCRB transcripts (all of the isolated RNA was reverse transcribed). Profiled with immunoSEQ multiplex PCR; TCRdb holds only in-frame clones, not every one. The repertoire consists of about 930,000 clones, with about a sixth occurring once and the leading ten covering 0.023%. Sequenced input: naive CD4+ T cells from blood. The receptor was derived from a woman younger than 35 in good health. V gene TRBV5-1 combines with J gene TRBJ2-7; D is perhaps TRBD1 or TRBD2 (5 bases each). CDR3 sequence: CASSKDGATVSYEQYF. CDR3 coding DNA: TGCGCCAGCAGCAAGGACGGGGCTACAGTTTCCTACGAGCAGTACTTC.